These 20 T cell receptor beta chains came from one sample sequenced in a study of cytomegalovirus exposure and HLA in healthy donors. The assay was immunoSEQ multiplex PCR, and TCRdb's table has in-frame clones only and misses some. The table records approximately 300,000 clones, roughly 87% of them present only once. The sample comprised PBMCs. These receptors came from a woman aged 30 to 39 in good health and CMV-seropositive.

The chain uses TRBV7-6 and TRBJ2-7; D tentatively reads TRBD1 or TRBD2 (5 bases each). Germline V gives CDR1 SGHVS, CDR2 FNYEAQ. Trimming left V 1 base short and J 10 bases short, with 11 bases between. This CDR3 comprises 12 residues. In DNA, the CDR3 is TGTGCCAGCAGCTTAGATAGGGGAGATCAGTACTTC. Translating it yields CASSLDRGDQYF.

The CDR3 spells CASSPPTTYNEQFF. The CDR3 nucleotides are TGTGCCAGCTCACCACCTACGACTTACAATGAGCAGTTCTTC. This chain connects TRBV18 to TRBJ2-1; D is ambiguous. The CDR3 is 14 amino acids. Per germline, CDR1 KGHSH and CDR2 LQKENI. V was shortened by 0 bases and J by 4 bases, with 7 bases between the two germline ends.

The rearrangement uses TRBV29-1 and TRBJ2-3, with 7 bases identical to TRBD2. J lost 3 bases, V lost 6 bases, and 12 bases had no gene match. Germline V gene sequence: CDR1 SQVTM, CDR2 ANQGSEA. The length of the CDR3 is 15 residues. CDR3 coding DNA: TGCAGCGTCGTGATGGGGGAGGGTTGGACAGATACGCAGTATTTT. It codes for CSVVMGEGWTDTQYF.

The chain carries TRBV9 and TRBJ2-7; 8 bases agree with TRBD2. The length of the CDR3 is 15 residues. The J segment lost 6 bases and the V segment lost 0 bases, leaving 8 bases of the junction unmatched. Germline-derived CDR1 and CDR2 are SGDLS and YYNGEE. The CDR3: CASSVERAGVGEQYF. The CDR3 DNA reads TGTGCCAGCAGCGTAGAGCGAGCGGGAGTTGGCGAGCAGTACTTC. The complete variable domain, with remaining parts taken from reference TRBV9 and TRBJ2-7, reads DSGVTQTPKHLITATGQRVTLRCSPRSGDLSVYWYQQSLDQGLQFLIQYYNGEERAKGNILERFSAQQFPDLHSELNLSSLELGDSALYFCASSVERAGVGEQYFGPGTRLTVT.

The V and J genes are TRBV29-1 and TRBJ2-5; D possibly matches TRBD1 or TRBD2 (6 bases each). Per germline, CDR1 SQVTM and CDR2 ANQGSEA. This CDR3 is 12 amino acids long. V was shortened by 4 bases and J by 5 bases, with 11 bases between the two germline ends. The CDR3 sequence is CSVVPGAETQYF. The CDR3 DNA reads as TGCAGCGTTGTTCCGGGGGCCGAGACCCAGTACTTC.

This chain links TRBV9 with TRBJ2-3; D is uncertain. V lost 0 bases and J lost 0, with 8 bases in between. This CDR3 contains 15 residues. Germline values: CDR1 SGDLS, CDR2 YYNGEE. The CDR3 spells CASSVESGSTDTQYF. DNA for the CDR3: TGTGCCAGCAGCGTAGAAAGTGGGAGCACAGATACGCAGTATTTT. The complete variable domain, with remaining parts taken from reference TRBV9 and TRBJ2-3, reads DSGVTQTPKHLITATGQRVTLRCSPRSGDLSVYWYQQSLDQGLQFLIQYYNGEERAKGNILERFSAQQFPDLHSELNLSSLELGDSALYFCASSVESGSTDTQYFGPGTRLTVL.

This clone was detected a few times. The genes are TRBV4-1 and TRBJ1-2; D remains ambiguous. V shed 5 bases and J shed 2 bases, with 12 bases lying between them. The CDR3 is 14 amino acids. The germline V gene has CDR1 MGHRA and CDR2 YSYEKL. The CDR3 reads CASSGPGGNYGYTF. The DNA for the CDR3 is TGCGCCAGCAGCGGCCCAGGAGGCAACTATGGCTACACCTTC.

This chain connects TRBV5-1 to TRBJ2-1; D is perhaps TRBD1 (5 bases). This CDR3 has 12 amino acids. V lost 5 bases, J lost 7 bases, and 10 bases lay in between. Looked up from germline, CDR1 is SGHRS and CDR2 is YFSETQ. The CDR3 nucleotides are TGCGCCAGCAGTGCAGGGTGGAATGAGCAGTTCTTC. It is translated as CASSAGWNEQFF.

This chain connects TRBV4-3 to TRBJ2-7, with D perhaps TRBD1 (5 bases). CDR3 length: 14 residues. Trimming shortened V by 1 base and J by 3 bases, and 10 bases separated the two germline ends. Per germline, CDR1 LGHNA and CDR2 YSLEER. The CDR3 DNA reads as TGCGCCAGCAGCCAAGGAAGGGGAATCTACGAGCAGTACTTC. Translating gives CASSQGRGIYEQYF.

CDR3 DNA: TGTGCCAGCAGCCCGGGACCATCGACCCAGTACTTC. Protein sequence: CASSPGPSTQYF. The chain uses TRBV7-6 and TRBJ2-5; D is perhaps TRBD1 or TRBD2 (5 bases each). CDR3 size: 12 residues. Germline-derived CDR1 and CDR2 are SGHVS and FNYEAQ. Trimming pared 5 bases from V and 7 bases from J, leaving 11 bases between.

The chain combines TRBV27 with TRBJ2-3; D gene unclear. V lost 2 bases, J lost 2 bases, and 8 bases lay in between. Germline loops: CDR1 MNHEY, CDR2 SMNVEV (reference sequence). This CDR3 comprises 14 residues. The CDR3 DNA is TGTGCCAGCAGTTTAGCCCCTTTCACAGATACGCAGTATTTT. Encoded protein: CASSLAPFTDTQYF.

V usage is TRBV29-1 and J usage is TRBJ2-1; 13 nucleotides match TRBD2. The germline V gene encodes CDR1 SQVTM and CDR2 ANQGSEA. This CDR3 has 15 amino acids. The V gene end was trimmed by 3 bases and the J gene end by 6 bases; junction bases not matched to a gene: 5. The CDR3 DNA reads as TGCAGCGTTGATTTGGGACTAGCGGGGTCCAATGAGCAGTTCTTC. Its translation: CSVDLGLAGSNEQFF.

The table lists this clone with many counts. This rearrangement joins TRBV7-9 to TRBJ2-5; possible D gene TRBD1, 6 bases. Germline-derived CDR1 and CDR2 are SEHNR and FQNEAQ (reference sequence). The V end lost 2 bases, the J end lost 4 bases, and 14 bases lay between the germline ends. The CDR3 covers 15 residues. The CDR3: CASSLTQGTGETQYF. Written as DNA, the CDR3 is TGTGCCAGCAGCTTAACGCAGGGGACCGGAGAGACCCAGTACTTC.

This clone was seen a handful of times. J is TRBJ1-1 and V is TRBV4-1, with 7 bases lining up with TRBD1. The CDR3 totals 16 residues. V was clipped by 4 bases and J by 3 bases; unmatched bases: 11. The germline V gene encodes CDR1 MGHRA and CDR2 YSYEKL. The CDR3 DNA follows: TGCGCCAGCAGCCCAATCTGGGACAGAGACTACACTGAAGCTTTCTTT. Amino acid sequence: CASSPIWDRDYTEAFF.

The chain combines TRBV5-6 with TRBJ2-5; TRBD2 might be the D (5 bases). Germline V gives CDR1 SGHDT, CDR2 YYEEEE. This CDR3 is 13 amino acids long. V was shortened by 2 bases and J by 4 bases, with 9 bases between the two germline ends. DNA for the CDR3: TGTGCCAGCAGCTTCACTAGTGGAGAGACCCAGTACTTC. Residues: CASSFTSGETQYF. Looking up the rest from reference TRBV5-6 and TRBJ2-5 gives the full variable domain: DAGVTQSPTHLIKTRGQQVTLRCSPKSGHDTVSWYQQALGQGPQFIFQYYEEEERQRGNFPDRFSGHQFPNYSSELNVNALLLGDSALYLCASSFTSGETQYFGPGTRLLVL.

The genes are TRBV7-3 and TRBJ2-5, with 7 bases matching TRBD2. In germline, CDR1 is SGHTA, CDR2 FQGTGA. J was trimmed by 1 base and V by 5 bases; bases with no gene match: 4. The CDR3 has 14 residues. CDR3 region: CASSTSSGQETQYF. The CDR3, as DNA: TGTGCCAGCAGCACATCTAGCGGCCAAGAGACCCAGTACTTC.

CDR3 DNA sequence: TGTGCCAGCAGCCAAAGTATCAGCGCTACGGAGCTGTTTTTT. It translates to CASSQSISATELFF. The chain employs TRBV4-2 and TRBJ2-2; no firm D call. The length of the CDR3 is 14 residues. Trimming pared 2 bases from V and 10 bases from J, leaving 14 bases between. Per germline, CDR1 LGHNA and CDR2 YNFKEQ.

This clone was detected once. V usage is TRBV14 and J usage is TRBJ2-7, with D perhaps TRBD1 or TRBD2 (5 bases each). The CDR3 loop spans 15 amino acids. Germline-derived CDR1 and CDR2 are SGHDN and FVKESK. V dropped 5 bases and J dropped 1 base, with 15 bases sitting between them. DNA of the CDR3: TGTGCCAGCAGCTCTCACCGGGACGGGTCCTACGAGCAGTACTTC. This encodes CASSSHRDGSYEQYF.

The chain links TRBV29-1 to TRBJ2-5; TRBD1 aligns across 8 bases. Trimming cost V 6 bases and J 0 bases; bases outside gene matches: 12. Germline V gene lookup returns CDR1 SQVTM and CDR2 ANQGSEA. This CDR3 region has 16 residues. The CDR3 DNA follows: TGCAGCGTCGAACCCGGGACAGGAAAAAACCAAGAGACCCAGTACTTC. It codes for CSVEPGTGKNQETQYF.

The chain couples TRBV30 to TRBJ2-7; D not resolved. CDR3 size: 15 residues. Per germline, CDR1 GTSNPN and CDR2 SVGIG (reference sequence). Trimming cost V 2 bases and J 6 bases, with 20 bases left between them. The CDR3 DNA is TGTGCCTGGAGTCTCCCGGGCGTTCTCCTTACCGAGCAGTACTTC. As protein: CAWSLPGVLLTEQYF.